This is a list of T cell receptor beta chains from one sample in a study of cytomegalovirus exposure and HLA in healthy donors. The table came from immunoSEQ multiplex PCR; TCRdb's copy has only in-frame clones and leaves some out. The sample has 110,000 to 150,000 clones; more than 75% are singletons. Sequencing used PBMCs. The receptor source for this set is a woman between 18 and 29 years old in good health and CMV-seropositive. Both conserved end residues are part of each CDR3. The D gene is left open where the match is weak. Size is stated for part of the rows, as once, few or many counts, or as a class when the clone is expanded.

clone_size	v_call	j_call	d_call	cdr3_aa	cdr3_nt
-	TRBV6-1	TRBJ1-1	TRBD1	CASSASLDRVAFF	TGTGCCAGCAGCGCCTCCCTGGACAGGGTGGCTTTCTTT
-	TRBV29-1	TRBJ2-7	-	CSVAFSYEQYF	TGCAGCGTTGCCTTCTCCTACGAGCAGTACTTC
once	TRBV9	TRBJ2-2	TRBD2	CASSATSGGANTGELFF	TGTGCCAGCAGCGCGACTAGCGGGGGGGCGAACACCGGGGAGCTGTTTTTT
-	TRBV7-2	TRBJ2-3	TRBD2	CASSLRLAGGRDTQYF	TGTGCCAGCAGCTTGCGACTAGCGGGGGGCCGGGATACGCAGTATTTT
-	TRBV6-6	TRBJ1-1	-	CASSQQGGYTEAFF	TGTGCCAGCAGCCAACAGGGTGGGTACACTGAAGCTTTCTTT
-	TRBV7-9	TRBJ2-7	-	CASSLAGGTGIAPYEQYF	TGTGCCAGCAGCTTAGCGGGAGGGACAGGCATCGCCCCCTACGAGCAGTACTTC
-	TRBV2	TRBJ2-5	-	CASTIGGGQETQYF	TGTGCCAGCACCATAGGGGGGGGGCAGGAGACCCAGTACTTC
-	TRBV5-6	TRBJ1-4	-	CASSFWGRGEKLFF	TGTGCCAGCAGCTTCTGGGGGCGCGGTGAAAAACTGTTTTTT
-	TRBV19	TRBJ2-5	TRBD2	CASSIGSGQETQYF	TGTGCCAGTAGTATAGGTAGCGGGCAAGAGACCCAGTACTTC
-	TRBV15	TRBJ1-6	-	CATSRVGQISPLHF	TGTGCCACCAGCAGAGTTGGACAAATTTCACCCCTCCACTTT
-	TRBV2	TRBJ1-4	TRBD1	CASSKDRHREKLFF	TGTGCCAGCAGTAAGGACAGGCATAGGGAAAAACTGTTTTTT
-	TRBV6-1	TRBJ2-7	TRBD1	CASRGGTGGSYEQYF	TGTGCCAGCAGGGGGGGGACAGGGGGAAGTTACGAGCAGTACTTC
-	TRBV2	TRBJ2-1	TRBD2	CASGGDLTYNEQFF	TGTGCCAGCGGGGGGGACCTTACCTACAATGAGCAGTTCTTC
few	TRBV10-3	TRBJ2-5	TRBD1	CAISSTGVGETQYF	TGTGCCATCAGTTCGACAGGGGTAGGCGAGACCCAGTACTTC
-	TRBV28	TRBJ1-5	TRBD1	CASTRTGGVQPQHF	TGTGCCAGCACTAGGACAGGGGGCGTTCAGCCCCAGCATTTT
few	TRBV6-6	TRBJ1-2	-	CASKTGSYGYTF	TGTGCCAGCAAAACAGGGAGTTATGGCTACACCTTC
-	TRBV28	TRBJ2-5	-	CASSLKGGQQETQYF	TGTGCCAGCAGTCTGAAGGGGGGACAGCAAGAGACCCAGTACTTC
-	TRBV7-9	TRBJ1-6	-	CASSLLGGNSPLHF	TGTGCCAGCAGCTTACTCGGGGGAAATTCACCCCTCCACTTT
-	TRBV5-6	TRBJ2-7	-	CASSSTAYEQYF	TGTGCCAGCAGCTCGACAGCCTACGAGCAGTACTTC
-	TRBV2	TRBJ2-1	-	CASREEVASAQFF	TGTGCCAGCAGAGAAGAGGTAGCTTCGGCGCAGTTCTTC
-	TRBV7-2	TRBJ1-1	-	CASSLVGRGNTEAFF	TGTGCCAGCAGCTTAGTTGGCAGGGGTAACACTGAAGCTTTCTTT
few	TRBV7-8	TRBJ2-5	TRBD1	CASSLVPGQGKETQYF	TGTGCCAGCAGCTTAGTTCCCGGACAGGGGAAGGAGACCCAGTACTTC
-	TRBV5-4	TRBJ2-7	TRBD1	CASSLDRGVSEQYF	TGTGCCAGCAGCTTGGACAGGGGAGTATCCGAGCAGTACTTC